These 20 T cell receptor beta chains were all obtained from the same sample, sequenced in a study of T cells in Graves' hyperthyroidism and ophthalmopathy (dated by TCRdb to between 2018 and 2021). The method was multiplex PCR. These reads were obtained on an Illumina HiSeq 2000. TCR beta CDR3 regions were amplified from RNA transcripts. A first-round RT-PCR of the TCR CDR3 used the HTBI primer set with the Qiagen OneStep RT-PCR kit. TCRdb trimmed public reads at Q25 via fastp, called clones via MiXCR and kept in-frame beta chains. Rows are unified per CDR3 protein, each entry keeping the most common DNA and genes. This sample is represented by about 570,000 distinct CDR3 sequences; just over 45% of them were singletons. Of the sample, 15% to 20% is held by the ten largest clones. Sequencing used peripheral blood or thyroid tissue (not recorded which). These TCRs come from an adult woman with Graves' disease, either hyperthyroidism or ophthalmopathy (not recorded which).

This clonotype has a handful of counts. The chain couples TRBV30 to TRBJ1-1, with D tentatively TRBD1 (6 bases). The CDR3 length is 15 residues. The germline CDR1 and CDR2 sequences are GTSNPN and SVGIG (reference sequence). Trimming removed 2 bases from V and 2 bases from J, with 15 bases in between. For the CDR3, the DNA is TGTGCCTGGAGTTTCACAGGGTTGGGTAACACTGAAGCTTTCTTT. Amino acid sequence: CAWSFTGLGNTEAFF.

In this sample, this clonotype turned up a few times. The chain links TRBV7-9 to TRBJ2-2; D remains ambiguous. This CDR3 is 14 amino acids long. Germline-derived CDR1 and CDR2 are SEHNR and FQNEAQ (reference sequence). Trimming removed 3 bases at V and 5 bases at J, with 10 bases between. The CDR3 DNA reads as TGTGCCAGCAGCTTCCCCTGGGGTACCGGGGAGCTGTTTTTT. Translating gives CASSFPWGTGELFF. Full variable domain (outside the CDR3, taken from reference TRBV7-9 and TRBJ2-2): DTGVSQNPRHKITKRGQNVTFRCDPISEHNRLYWYRQTLGQGPEFLTYFQNEAQLEKSRLLSDRFSAERPKGSFSTLEIQRTEQGDSAMYLCASSFPWGTGELFFGEGSRLTVL.

This rearrangement joins TRBV10-1 to TRBJ1-2; D not resolved. CDR3 length: 12 residues. V was trimmed by 2 bases and J by 12 bases, leaving 13 bases between them. Germline V gives CDR1 WNHNN, CDR2 SYGVQD (reference sequence). The CDR3, as DNA: TGCGCCAGCAGTGAGGGCAGCGCTGGAAACACCTTC. Translated, it gives CASSEGSAGNTF.

This clonotype was recorded many times. The genes are TRBV15 and TRBJ1-2; D call uncertain. CDR1 and CDR2 (germline): LNHNV, YYDKDF (reference sequence). The CDR3 length is 14 residues. Trimming pared 0 bases from V and 0 bases from J, leaving 5 bases between. CDR3 protein: CATSREKANYGYTF. The CDR3 DNA follows: TGTGCCACCAGCAGAGAGAAGGCTAACTATGGCTACACCTTC.

This clonotype was seen repeatedly, ten times or more. V is TRBV7-2 and J is TRBJ1-2, with D possibly TRBD1 on 5 matching bases. V lost 2 bases, J lost 12 bases, and 22 bases lay in between. This CDR3 is built from 15 residues. Germline V gene data show CDR1 as SGHTA and CDR2 as FQGNSA. The DNA of the CDR3 is TGTGCCAGCAGCTTAAGTAGGACATCCTATGGCTACAACACCTTC. Residues: CASSLSRTSYGYNTF.

This clonotype turned up a few times. V gene TRBV13 combines with J gene TRBJ2-2, with D possibly matching TRBD1 (6 bases). CDR3 length equals 15 residues. Germline CDR1 PRHDT, CDR2 FYEKMQ (reference sequence). V was clipped by 5 bases and J by 3 bases, with 13 bases between them. The DNA for the CDR3 is TGTGCCAGCAGCCCATCGACAGGCTACACCGGGGAGCTGTTTTTT. It codes for CASSPSTGYTGELFF. Filled out from reference TRBV13 and TRBJ2-2, the complete variable domain reads AAGVIQSPRHLIKEKRETATLKCYPIPRHDTVYWYQQGPGQDPQFLISFYEKMQSDKGSIPDRFSAQQFSDYHSELNMSSLELGDSALYFCASSPSTGYTGELFFGEGSRLTVL.

The V and J genes are TRBV10-3 and TRBJ2-1; TRBD2 matches 11 bases. The length of the CDR3 is 15 residues. The junction had 13 bases not matched to a gene; V was cut back by 6 bases and J by 12 bases. Germline lookup yields CDR1 ENHRY and CDR2 SYGVKD. The CDR3 reads CAISETSGATDTQFF. CDR3 nucleotide sequence: TGTGCCATCAGCGAGACTAGCGGGGCCACAGATACGCAGTTCTTC.

At least ten counts were recorded for this clonotype. V usage is TRBV6-5 and J usage is TRBJ1-3; D is perhaps TRBD1 (6 bases). V lost 5 bases, J lost 4 bases, and 18 bases lay in between. In germline, CDR1 is MNHEY, CDR2 SVGAGI. The CDR3 sequence is 16 residues long. CDR3 nucleotide sequence: TGTGCCAGCAGTACCCTAGCAGGGGATGCCGGAAACACCATATATTTT. The encoded protein is CASSTLAGDAGNTIYF.

The table lists this clonotype with many counts. J is TRBJ1-4 and V is TRBV11-2, with TRBD1 as a possible D gene (6 bases). The CDR3 is 14 residues long. Trimming pared 5 bases from V and 5 bases from J, leaving 12 bases between. Germline CDR1 and CDR2: SGHAT and FQNNGV. The CDR3 DNA is TGTGCCAGCAGCGGGGGCATCGCCAATGAAAAACTGTTTTTT. It yields the protein CASSGGIANEKLFF.

The J gene is TRBJ1-4, the V gene TRBV7-2; 9 bases map to TRBD1. This CDR3 spans 17 amino acids. In germline, CDR1 is SGHTA, CDR2 FQGNSA. The V gene end was trimmed by 5 bases and the J gene end by 5 bases; junction bases not matched to a gene: 12. The CDR3 loop reads CASSAQNTGTGNEKLFF. The CDR3 coding sequence is TGTGCCAGCAGCGCCCAAAATACCGGGACAGGGAATGAAAAACTGTTTTTT. Based on the CDR3 plus reference TRBV7-2 and TRBJ1-4, the full variable domain is GAGVSQSPSNKVTEKGKDVELRCDPISGHTALYWYRQSLGQGLEFLIYFQGNSAPDKSGLPSDRFSAERTGGSVSTLTIQRTQQEDSAVYLCASSAQNTGTGNEKLFFGSGTQLSVL.

The V gene is TRBV10-1, the J gene TRBJ2-7; D may be TRBD2 (6 bases). The germline gives CDR1 WNHNN, CDR2 SYGVQD (reference sequence). There are 14 residues in the CDR3. V was clipped by 0 bases and J by 10 bases, with 16 bases between them. The CDR3 DNA reads TGCGCCAGCAGTGAGTCGACGGGAGAGGCTACCCAGTACTTC. This codes for CASSESTGEATQYF.

Notes on this clonotype: A junction boundary mismatches the germline segment, possibly from a read error. The chain links TRBV9 to TRBJ2-7; 11 bases are a match to TRBD1. This CDR3 has 14 residues. Germline V gene sequence: CDR1 SGDLS, CDR2 YYNGEE. The CDR3 protein is CASSVGTGGFEQHF. DNA for the CDR3: TGTGCCAGCAGCGTAGGGACAGGGGGCTTCGAGCAGCACTTC.

This clonotype has a handful of counts. This rearrangement joins TRBV9 to TRBJ2-5; D could derive from TRBD1 or TRBD2 (5 bases each). Trimming cost V 4 bases and J 2 bases, with 12 bases left between them. The CDR3 covers 14 residues. From germline, CDR1 is SGDLS and CDR2 YYNGEE. The CDR3 DNA sequence: TGTGCCAGCAGCATTGGGACGATTCAAGAGACCCAGTACTTC. Protein sequence: CASSIGTIQETQYF.

The chain links TRBV24-1 to TRBJ1-2; 10 bases are a match to TRBD1. Germline V gives CDR1 KGHDR, CDR2 SFDVKD. Germline trimming cut 2 bases from V and 4 bases from J; bases unmatched to any gene: 3. The CDR3 consists of 15 residues. The chain's CDR3 is CATSDSTGGTYGYTF. CDR3 nucleotide sequence: TGTGCCACCAGTGATTCGACAGGGGGCACCTATGGCTACACCTTC.

This clonotype was counted many times. The V call is TRBV29-1, the J call TRBJ2-7, with D maybe TRBD2 (5 bases). Between the trimmed V and J ends, which lost 2 bases and 5 bases, there was a span of 10 bases. The germline CDR1 and CDR2 sequences are SQVTM and ANQGSEA. This CDR3 region has 12 residues. The CDR3 region has the DNA TGCAGCGTTGAATTGAGGGTAGACGAGCAGTACTTC. It yields the protein CSVELRVDEQYF.

In this sample, this clonotype turned up many times. This chain uses TRBV18 with TRBJ2-7; D gene ambiguous. Germline CDR1 and CDR2: KGHSH and LQKENI. This CDR3 has 13 residues. Between the trimmed V and J ends, which lost 0 bases and 9 bases, there was a span of 12 bases. The CDR3: CASSPPGSEVQYF. DNA of the CDR3: TGTGCCAGCTCACCACCGGGTTCTGAAGTGCAGTACTTC.

This clonotype was seen at least ten times. This chain joins TRBV6-6 and TRBJ1-1; unclear D gene. Trimming left V 8 bases short and J 2 bases short, with 12 bases between. Germline assignment: CDR1 MNHNY and CDR2 SVGAGI (reference sequence). The CDR3 has 13 residues. This CDR3 is CASRVRLNTEAFF. For the CDR3, the DNA is TGTGCCAGCCGCGTACGACTTAACACTGAAGCTTTCTTT.

This clonotype was seen at least ten times. Here the CDR3 reads CASSFSWGRNTEAFF. The CDR3 nucleotides are TGTGCCAGCAGCTTTAGCTGGGGGCGGAACACTGAAGCTTTCTTT. The chain carries TRBV7-8 and TRBJ1-1, with D perhaps TRBD1 (6 bases). V dropped 3 bases and J dropped 1 base, with 12 bases sitting between them. CDR3 length: 15 residues. CDR1 is SGHVS and CDR2 is FQNEAQ in the germline V gene.

CDR3 region: CASSVDYSGNTF. CDR3 nucleotides: TGTGCCAGCAGCGTGGATTACTCTGGAAACACCTTC. The chain combines TRBV6-1 with TRBJ1-2; D call uncertain. There are 12 residues in the CDR3. CDR1 is MNHNS, CDR2 SASEGT, per germline. V lost 6 bases, J lost 12 bases, and 17 bases lay in between.

The J gene is TRBJ1-2, the V gene TRBV14; D is possibly TRBD1 (5 bases). Germline assignment: CDR1 SGHDN and CDR2 FVKESK. V shed 3 bases and J shed 2 bases, with 13 bases lying between them. The CDR3 is 15 residues long. In nucleotides, the CDR3 is TGTGCCAGCAGCCAGCTTACAGGAGGGAACTATGGCTACACCTTC. Its protein is CASSQLTGGNYGYTF.